Following are 10 T cell receptor beta chains from one sample sequenced in a study of cytomegalovirus exposure and HLA in healthy donors. The PCR made use of 60 Vbeta and 13 Jbeta primers. TCRdb's table, derived via immunoSEQ multiplex PCR, lists solely in-frame clones and lacks some. Seen here are some 96,000 clones, 78% observed once, and the top ten hold 0.7% to 0.85%. The source material was PBMCs. All receptors derive from a woman in her sixties in good health and CMV-seronegative.

The gene calls are TRBV5-1 and TRBJ2-7, with D tentatively TRBD1 (6 bases). Per germline, CDR1 SGHRS and CDR2 YFSETQ. The CDR3 is 16 amino acids. The germline V and J ends were trimmed by 0 bases and 0 bases, with 13 bases remaining between them. The DNA of the CDR3 is TGCGCCAGCAGCTTGGCGGGCAGGGGAAGCTCCTACGAGCAGTACTTC. Translating gives CASSLAGRGSSYEQYF.

The genes are TRBV19 and TRBJ2-4, with 9 bases fitting TRBD1. CDR1 and CDR2 from the germline V gene are LNHDA and SQIVND (reference sequence). The J segment lost 8 bases and the V segment lost 1 base, leaving 3 bases of the junction unmatched. The CDR3 covers 14 residues. This CDR3 is CASSIGTGADIQYF. The CDR3, as DNA: TGTGCCAGTAGTATAGGGACAGGGGCTGACATTCAGTACTTC.

This chain connects TRBV21-1 to TRBJ2-5; the D call of TRBD2 is as the table states it, not checked on the DNA. TRBV21-1 is reported as a pseudogene. The length of the CDR3 is 20 residues. Written as DNA, the CDR3 is TGTGCCAGCAGCAAAGGGGAGGCGACTAGCGGGGTAAGGGTTCAAGAGACCCAGTACTTC. Amino acid sequence: CASSKGEATSGVRVQETQYF.

CDR3 protein: CASSPWGGTYEQYF. In DNA, the CDR3 is TGTGCCAGCAGTCCCTGGGGGGGGACCTACGAGCAGTACTTC. The rearrangement joins TRBV28 to TRBJ2-7, with 7 bases lining up with TRBD2. Germline loops: CDR1 MDHEN, CDR2 SYDVKM. V dropped 5 bases and J dropped 2; count of bases not matched to a gene: 6. There are 14 residues in the CDR3. The complete variable domain, with remaining parts taken from reference TRBV28 and TRBJ2-7, reads DVKVTQSSRYLVKRTGEKVFLECVQDMDHENMFWYRQDPGLGLRLIYFSYDVKMKEKGDIPEGYSVSREKKERFSLILESASTNQTSMYLCASSPWGGTYEQYFGPGTRLTVT.

The chain is built from TRBV29-1 and TRBJ2-3; 14 nucleotides match TRBD2. V dropped 1 base and J dropped 3; count of bases not matched to a gene: 3. The CDR3 is 16 amino acids. Germline-derived CDR1 and CDR2 are SQVTM and ANQGSEA. CDR3 amino acids: CSVEGTSGGLTDTQYF. The CDR3 DNA is TGCAGCGTTGAAGGGACTAGCGGGGGGCTAACAGATACGCAGTATTTT.

This clone was recorded a few times. The genes are TRBV9 and TRBJ2-1; TRBD2 matches 8 bases. This CDR3 comprises 16 residues. Trimming removed 0 bases from V and 8 bases from J; junction bases left unmatched: 10. CDR1 is SGDLS, CDR2 YYNGEE, per germline. DNA for the CDR3: TGTGCCAGCAGCGTAGGACCCATGGGACTAGACCATGAGCAGTTCTTC. It translates to CASSVGPMGLDHEQFF.

The chain links TRBV25-1 to TRBJ1-1; a weak D match, TRBD1 (5 bases). CDR3 length: 14 residues. Deletions cut 5 bases from V and 2 bases from J, with 12 bases between. Germline loops: CDR1 MGHDK, CDR2 SYGVNS. The CDR3 loop reads CASSSRTPNTEAFF. CDR3 in DNA: TGTGCCAGCAGTTCACGGACACCTAACACTGAAGCTTTCTTT.

This clone has a handful of counts. The chain uses TRBV2 and TRBJ2-7; the D is unclear. CDR1 is SNHLY, CDR2 FYNNEI, per germline. V was clipped by 2 bases and J by 2 bases, with 10 bases between them. The CDR3 extends over 14 amino acids. The CDR3 DNA sequence: TGTGCCAGCAGTGAATTAGCCGGTCCCTACGAGCAGTACTTC. Translating it yields CASSELAGPYEQYF.

The chain combines TRBV27 with TRBJ2-3, with 7 bases identical to TRBD1. The germline CDR1 and CDR2 sequences are MNHEY and SMNVEV (reference sequence). The CDR3 runs 14 residues. The V and J ends lost 6 bases and 2 bases, in that order; junction bases with no gene match: 5. In DNA, the CDR3 is TGTGCCAGCAGGGGGGACAGAGTCACAGATACGCAGTATTTT. This codes for CASRGDRVTDTQYF.

The chain is built from TRBV2 and TRBJ2-6, with TRBD1 matching over 8 bases. The CDR3 runs to 16 residues. Germline loops: CDR1 SNHLY, CDR2 FYNNEI. Trimming took 6 bases from V and 0 from J; bases not matched to a gene: 4. CDR3 in DNA: TGTGCCAGCAGGGGAGACAGGGGCTCTGGGGCCAACGTCCTGACTTTC. Residues: CASRGDRGSGANVLTF. The complete variable domain, with remaining parts taken from reference TRBV2 and TRBJ2-6, reads EPEVTQTPSHQVTQMGQEVILRCVPISNHLYFYWYRQILGQKVEFLVSFYNNEISEKSEIFDDQFSVERPDGSNFTLKIRSTKLEDSAMYFCASRGDRGSGANVLTFGAGSRLTVL.